This is a list of T cell receptor beta chains from one sample in a study of blood T cell repertoires in COVID-19. Here immunoSEQ multiplex PCR was the method, and the copy in TCRdb shows in-frame clones only, minus some. The sample carries 200,000 to 250,000 clones, about 86% recorded once. Sequencing was done on a sample of peripheral blood. These receptors were taken from a woman in her sixties with acute or convalescent COVID-19. CDR3s include the opening cysteine and the closing phenylalanine or tryptophan. The order of the fields is J gene, D gene, V gene, clone size, CDR3 DNA, CDR3 protein. A D gene is named only where the DNA matches it firmly. Not every row has a clone size; where given, it reads once, few, many or a size class.

J gene: TRBJ1-1
D gene: TRBD1
V gene: TRBV7-2
clone size: NA
CDR3 DNA: TGTGCCAGCAGCTCACAACAGGGGGCCGGTGAAGCTTTCTTT
CDR3 protein: CASSSQQGAGEAFF

J gene: TRBJ1-1
D gene: NA
V gene: TRBV5-1
clone size: NA
CDR3 DNA: TGCGCCAGCAGCTCCCGGGGGACTGAAGCTTTCTTT
CDR3 protein: CASSSRGTEAFF

J gene: TRBJ1-2
D gene: TRBD1
V gene: TRBV5-6
clone size: once
CDR3 DNA: TGTGCCAGCAGCTTCCAGGGACAGGGGGTCGGCTACACCTTC
CDR3 protein: CASSFQGQGVGYTF

J gene: TRBJ2-5
D gene: NA
V gene: TRBV9
clone size: NA
CDR3 DNA: TGTGCCAGCAGCGTAGGTCGGGTGGGGCCCCCCCAAGAGACCCAGTACTTC
CDR3 protein: CASSVGRVGPPQETQYF

J gene: TRBJ2-1
D gene: NA
V gene: TRBV11-2
clone size: NA
CDR3 DNA: TGTGCCAGCAGCTTGGCAGATGCGGGTTCATACAATGAGCAGTTCTTC
CDR3 protein: CASSLADAGSYNEQFF

J gene: TRBJ1-1
D gene: NA
V gene: TRBV19
clone size: NA
CDR3 DNA: TGTGCCAGTAGTATAGATCACCTAACAGGACACCCGAACACTGAAGCTTTCTTT
CDR3 protein: CASSIDHLTGHPNTEAFF

J gene: TRBJ1-4
D gene: TRBD1
V gene: TRBV7-9
clone size: NA
CDR3 DNA: TGTGCCAGCAGCTTCTGGACAGGGGGTTATGAAAAACTGTTTTTT
CDR3 protein: CASSFWTGGYEKLFF

J gene: TRBJ1-2
D gene: NA
V gene: TRBV6-5
clone size: NA
CDR3 DNA: TGTGCCAGCAGTTACGCGGAGTTTAACTATGGCTACACCTTC
CDR3 protein: CASSYAEFNYGYTF

J gene: TRBJ2-1
D gene: TRBD2
V gene: TRBV29-1
clone size: NA
CDR3 DNA: TGCAGCATTAAATGGAGCGGGGGGACAATTTACAATGAGCAGTTCTTC
CDR3 protein: CSIKWSGGTIYNEQFF

J gene: TRBJ1-3
D gene: NA
V gene: TRBV30
clone size: NA
CDR3 DNA: TGTGCCTGGAGTGTACTTTCGGGCTCTGGAAACACCATATATTTT
CDR3 protein: CAWSVLSGSGNTIYF

J gene: TRBJ1-1
D gene: NA
V gene: TRBV7-9
clone size: NA
CDR3 DNA: TGTGCCAGCAGCCCTGCGAGCACTGAAGCTTTCTTT
CDR3 protein: CASSPASTEAFF

J gene: TRBJ2-3
D gene: NA
V gene: TRBV9
clone size: NA
CDR3 DNA: TGTGCCAGCAGCGTAGGGGGCAACTCAGATACGCAGTATTTT
CDR3 protein: CASSVGGNSDTQYF

J gene: TRBJ2-3
D gene: TRBD1
V gene: TRBV29-1
clone size: NA
CDR3 DNA: TGCAGCGTTCGAAGGGACAGGAACACAGATACGCAGTATTTT
CDR3 protein: CSVRRDRNTDTQYF

J gene: TRBJ2-2
D gene: NA
V gene: TRBV6-2/TRBV6-3
clone size: few
CDR3 DNA: TGTGCCAGCAGTTACGGGAGCCTCACCGGGGAGCTGTTTTTT
CDR3 protein: CASSYGSLTGELFF

J gene: TRBJ1-3
D gene: NA
V gene: TRBV5-6
clone size: NA
CDR3 DNA: TGTGCCAGCAGCAAAACTACAGGATACTCTGGAAACACCATATATTTT
CDR3 protein: CASSKTTGYSGNTIYF

J gene: TRBJ2-1
D gene: NA
V gene: TRBV19
clone size: NA
CDR3 DNA: TGTGCCAGTACCATGGGACAAAAGAATGAGCAGTTCTTC
CDR3 protein: CASTMGQKNEQFF

J gene: TRBJ2-2
D gene: NA
V gene: TRBV5-1
clone size: NA
CDR3 DNA: TGCGCCAGCAGCTCTGGCTCCCCTAGGGGGAACACCGGGGAGCTGTTTTTT
CDR3 protein: CASSSGSPRGNTGELFF

J gene: TRBJ1-4
D gene: NA
V gene: TRBV21-1
clone size: few
CDR3 DNA: TGTGCCAGCAGCAAAGCTGTGAAAGACGCGGGGAGTGAAAAACTGTTTTTT
CDR3 protein: CASSKAVKDAGSEKLFF

J gene: TRBJ2-3
D gene: TRBD2
V gene: TRBV7-2
clone size: NA
CDR3 DNA: TGTGCCAGCAGCCAGAGCGGGGGCCGCCCGTCGGATACGCAGTATTTT
CDR3 protein: CASSQSGGRPSDTQYF

J gene: TRBJ1-4
D gene: NA
V gene: TRBV6-9
clone size: NA
CDR3 DNA: TGTGCCAGCAGTAATCCCAACGGGGAAAAACTGTTTTTT
CDR3 protein: CASSNPNGEKLFF

J gene: TRBJ2-5
D gene: NA
V gene: TRBV10-2
clone size: NA
CDR3 DNA: TGCGCCAGCAGTGAATTAGAAGAGACCCAGTACTTC
CDR3 protein: CASSELEETQYF

J gene: TRBJ2-5
D gene: NA
V gene: TRBV19
clone size: once
CDR3 DNA: TGTGCCAGTAGTATAGTAACTAATTGGGAGACCCAGTACTTC
CDR3 protein: CASSIVTNWETQYF

J gene: TRBJ2-2
D gene: TRBD1
V gene: TRBV13
clone size: NA
CDR3 DNA: TGTGCCAGCAGCCGCGGGACAGGGGGCATTAAGGGAACCGGGGAGCTGTTTTTT
CDR3 protein: CASSRGTGGIKGTGELFF

J gene: TRBJ1-6
D gene: TRBD1
V gene: TRBV6-1
clone size: NA
CDR3 DNA: TGTGCCAGCAGTGAATTCAGGGGGCTACCGAGCTCCTATAATTCACCCCTCCACTTT
CDR3 protein: CASSEFRGLPSSYNSPLHF

J gene: TRBJ2-1
D gene: NA
V gene: TRBV25-1
clone size: NA
CDR3 DNA: TGTGCCAGCAGTGGGGGGCCCGGACTAGTTAGGTCCTACAATGAGCAGTTCTTC
CDR3 protein: CASSGGPGLVRSYNEQFF

J gene: TRBJ2-7
D gene: NA
V gene: TRBV2
clone size: NA
CDR3 DNA: TGTGCCAGCAGTGTGGGGCAGTTCTACGAGCAGTACTTC
CDR3 protein: CASSVGQFYEQYF

J gene: TRBJ1-2
D gene: NA
V gene: TRBV6-1
clone size: NA
CDR3 DNA: TGTGCCAGCAGTGAGTCGGTGTCGGTCTACACCTTC
CDR3 protein: CASSESVSVYTF

J gene: TRBJ2-3
D gene: TRBD2
V gene: TRBV5-1
clone size: NA
CDR3 DNA: TGCGCCAGCAGCTTGCTGGTGCGGGGGGGACGGGATACGCAGTATTTT
CDR3 protein: CASSLLVRGGRDTQYF

J gene: TRBJ2-3
D gene: TRBD2
V gene: TRBV28
clone size: NA
CDR3 DNA: TGTGCCAGCAGTTTGGAGACTTCTAGCGGGGGCCACACAGATACGCAGTATTTT
CDR3 protein: CASSLETSSGGHTDTQYF

J gene: TRBJ2-5
D gene: NA
V gene: TRBV7-2
clone size: NA
CDR3 DNA: TGTGCCAGCAGCTTACTTGGGGGGGAGACCCAGTACTTC
CDR3 protein: CASSLLGGETQYF